The 20 T cell receptor beta chains in this list originate from one sample, sequenced in a study of blood T cell repertoires in COVID-19. Clones were sequenced by immunoSEQ multiplex PCR, and TCRdb holds only the in-frame ones, with some missing. The sample holds under 40,000 clones; approximately 91% are singletons and the top ten take roughly 26%. The specimen was peripheral blood. Receptors were obtained from a woman of 80 years or more with active or convalescent COVID-19.

The chain is built from TRBV5-4 and TRBJ2-2; 8 bases are shared with TRBD2. CDR1 and CDR2 (germline): SGHNT, YYREEE (reference sequence). The junction had 7 bases not matched to a gene; V was cut back by 2 bases and J by 4 bases. The CDR3 sequence is 16 residues long. For the CDR3, the DNA is TGTGCCAGCAGCTTACCCGGGGGGGGATCCACCGGGGAGCTGTTTTTT. It is translated as CASSLPGGGSTGELFF.

The chain uses TRBV5-1 and TRBJ1-3, with 7 bases identical to TRBD1. V dropped 5 bases and J dropped 6; count of bases not matched to a gene: 11. The CDR3 runs to 15 residues. The germline gives CDR1 SGHRS, CDR2 YFSETQ. CDR3 nucleotide sequence: TGCGCCAGCAGAAAAACCGGGACAGATCTAAACACCATATATTTT. Translation gives CASRKTGTDLNTIYF.

The chain is built from TRBV5-1 and TRBJ1-4, with no clear D. Looked up from germline, CDR1 is SGHRS and CDR2 is YFSETQ. This CDR3 region has 16 residues. V lost 0 bases and J 0 bases, leaving 9 bases between the germline ends. The CDR3 DNA reads as TGCGCCAGCAGCTTGGGGGCCGCTGCAACTAATGAAAAACTGTTTTTT. It yields the protein CASSLGAAATNEKLFF.

V gene TRBV7-8 combines with J gene TRBJ2-1; 14 bases line up with TRBD2. The germline gives CDR1 SGHVS, CDR2 FQNEAQ. The CDR3 is 16 residues long. V was pared by 5 bases and J by 3 bases, with 3 bases of the junction left unmatched. The CDR3 DNA sequence: TGTGCCAGCAGCCTAGGGACTAGCGGGGGCTACAATGAGCAGTTCTTC. Residues: CASSLGTSGGYNEQFF.

This sequence joins TRBV18 and TRBJ1-1, with D unclear. The CDR3 runs to 15 residues. Between the trimmed V and J ends, which lost 3 bases and 0 bases, there was a span of 11 bases. Germline-derived CDR1 and CDR2 are KGHSH and LQKENI. CDR3: CASSPLEQMNTEAFF. The CDR3 bases are TGTGCCAGCTCACCGTTAGAACAGATGAACACTGAAGCTTTCTTT.

This clone came up once. This rearrangement joins TRBV6-5 to TRBJ2-3; TRBD2 might be the D (6 bases). Germline CDR1 reads MNHEY; CDR2 reads SVGAGI. This CDR3 comprises 12 residues. The V and J ends lost 9 bases and 6 bases respectively, with 13 bases between them. The CDR3 DNA reads TGTGCCAGTGGCCTAAGCGGGGATACGCAGTATTTT. Encoded protein: CASGLSGDTQYF.

The V call is TRBV12-5, the J call TRBJ2-5; TRBD2 is a possible D gene (6 bases). CDR1 is LGHNT, CDR2 FRNRAP, per germline. This CDR3 is 14 amino acids long. With 5 bases removed from V and 0 bases from J, the gap between germline ends came to 10 bases. This CDR3 is CASGPGLNQETQYF. In DNA, the CDR3 is TGTGCTAGTGGTCCCGGACTAAACCAAGAGACCCAGTACTTC.

A single count supports this clone. The chain links TRBV18 to TRBJ1-3; a possible D gene is TRBD1 (6 bases). V lost 3 bases and J lost 2, with 14 bases in between. The CDR3 consists of 16 residues. CDR1 is KGHSH, CDR2 LQKENI, per germline. The CDR3 region has the DNA TGTGCCAGCTCACCGTCCCCTGACAGGCCTGGAAACACCATATATTTT. Protein: CASSPSPDRPGNTIYF.

The rearrangement links TRBV10-3 to TRBJ2-1; D unclear. The CDR3 totals 12 residues. Germline lookup yields CDR1 ENHRY and CDR2 SYGVKD. Trimming stripped 4 bases from V and 3 bases from J, with 4 bases between. The CDR3 DNA follows: TGTGCCATCAGTGCTAACTACAATGAGCAGTTCTTC. It codes for CAISANYNEQFF.

The rearrangement links TRBV9 to TRBJ2-7; no reliable D call. The CDR3 has 13 residues. Germline CDR1 reads SGDLS; CDR2 reads YYNGEE. With 0 bases removed from V and 2 bases from J, the gap between germline ends came to 6 bases. The CDR3 DNA reads TGTGCCAGCAGCGTAGATCCAGCCTACGAGCAGTACTTC. It codes for CASSVDPAYEQYF.

The genes are TRBV24-1 and TRBJ2-5; D perhaps matches TRBD1 (5 bases). V lost 8 bases to trimming and J lost 4 bases, with 28 bases between them. CDR3 length: 18 residues. Germline V gives CDR1 KGHDR, CDR2 SFDVKD. This chain's CDR3 is CATKRRWPTGPGGETQYF. The CDR3 DNA follows: TGTGCCACCAAAAGAAGGTGGCCAACAGGCCCCGGCGGAGAGACCCAGTACTTC.

The chain is built from TRBV7-3 and TRBJ2-2, with a tentative D call TRBD2 (6 bases). V was trimmed by 4 bases and J by 2 bases, leaving 14 bases between them. The CDR3 length is 16 residues. Germline values: CDR1 SGHTA, CDR2 FQGTGA. In DNA form, the CDR3 reads TGTGCCAGCAGCTCGCCGGGACTTTTAAACACCGGGGAGCTGTTTTTT. It is translated as CASSSPGLLNTGELFF.

The gene calls are TRBV6-5 and TRBJ2-7, with 7 positions matching TRBD1. CDR1 MNHEY and CDR2 SVGAGI come from the germline V gene. The CDR3 runs 14 residues. Trimming took 8 bases from V and 4 from J; bases not matched to a gene: 11. In DNA form, the CDR3 reads TGTGCCAGCGCTTTAGGCGGCAGGGGGTACGAGCAGTACTTC. Its translation: CASALGGRGYEQYF.

V and J are TRBV7-9 and TRBJ1-6; 7 nucleotides match TRBD1. Germline CDR1 is SEHNR and CDR2 is FQNEAQ (reference sequence). This CDR3 region has 15 residues. V was clipped by 5 bases and J by 9 bases; unmatched bases: 10. The CDR3 DNA reads as TGTGCCAGCAGCCCACAACCAACAGGGGTTTCACCCCTCCACTTT. Its translation is CASSPQPTGVSPLHF. Looking up the rest from reference TRBV7-9 and TRBJ1-6 gives the full variable domain: DTGVSQNPRHKITKRGQNVTFRCDPISEHNRLYWYRQTLGQGPEFLTYFQNEAQLEKSRLLSDRFSAERPKGSFSTLEIQRTEQGDSAMYLCASSPQPTGVSPLHFGNGTRLTVT.

Concerning this clone itself: Its ends do not fully match the called genes, so a read error is possible. V is TRBV5-4 and J is TRBJ2-7; possible D gene TRBD2, 6 bases. This CDR3 region has 13 residues. From germline, CDR1 is SGHNT and CDR2 YYREEE (reference sequence). CDR3 loop: CAGSVGFSYEQYF. CDR3 coding DNA: TGCGCGGGGTCAGTTGGGTTCTCCTACGAGCAGTACTTC.

The genes are TRBV6-5 and TRBJ1-5; 10 bases are shared with TRBD1. CDR1 MNHEY and CDR2 SVGAGI come from the germline V gene. The length of the CDR3 is 15 residues. V lost 6 bases and J lost 6; bases outside the gene matches: 8. The CDR3 reads CASRPGTGVFQPQHF. The CDR3 DNA sequence: TGTGCCAGCAGGCCCGGGACAGGGGTGTTTCAGCCCCAGCATTTT.

The J gene is TRBJ2-7, the V gene TRBV4-1, with 13 bases fitting TRBD2. The CDR3 runs 17 residues. CDR1 is MGHRA, CDR2 YSYEKL, per germline. V was pared by 4 bases and J by 0 bases, with 6 bases of the junction left unmatched. The CDR3 loop is CASSLGGLAGVSYEQYF. The CDR3 DNA reads TGCGCCAGCAGCCTGGGTGGACTAGCGGGGGTCTCCTACGAGCAGTACTTC.

In this sample, this clone turned up once. V and J are TRBV6-5 and TRBJ1-5, with D hard to call. V lost 6 bases to trimming and J lost 5 bases, with 11 bases between them. Looked up from germline, CDR1 is MNHEY and CDR2 is SVGAGI. The CDR3 runs 13 residues. The CDR3 protein is CASRFGPYQPQHF. In DNA form, the CDR3 reads TGTGCCAGCAGATTTGGGCCATATCAGCCCCAGCATTTT.

The chain links TRBV7-6 to TRBJ1-6; 7 bases are a match to TRBD1. This CDR3 spans 15 amino acids. The V gene end was trimmed by 4 bases and the J gene end by 6 bases; junction bases not matched to a gene: 6. Germline CDR1 and CDR2: SGHVS and FNYEAQ. The CDR3 DNA follows: TGTGCCAGCAGCTCGACGGGACAGATTAATTCACCCCTCCACTTT. Residues: CASSSTGQINSPLHF.

The chain couples TRBV2 to TRBJ1-2; TRBD1 agrees at 10 bases. Germline V gene data show CDR1 as SNHLY and CDR2 as FYNNEI. This CDR3 region has 16 residues. V lost 4 bases, J lost 3 bases, and 8 bases stayed unmatched. The CDR3 loop is CASSVTLTGGDYGYTF. The CDR3 DNA is TGTGCCAGCAGTGTAACCTTGACAGGGGGCGACTATGGCTACACCTTC.